The 5 T cell receptor beta chains below were found in one sample sequenced in a study of T cell repertoires in cytomegalovirus infection. From the reads, TCRdb called clonotypes with MiXCR, one entry per CDR3 protein. The table has hundreds of thousands of distinct CDR3 sequences, 25% to 30% seen once. These receptors have no known antigen. Material: cultured PBMCs, obtained from culture after CMV antigen stimulation. The receptors stem from a human donor in good health (CMV status not recorded). Some clones in this sample may be carry-over from other donors' samples.

V usage is TRBV5-8 and J usage is TRBJ2-5, with a tentative D call TRBD2 (7 bases). V lost 6 bases and J lost 4, with 19 bases in between. CDR3 size: 15 residues. The germline V gene has CDR1 SGHTS and CDR2 YDEGEE. The CDR3 nucleotides read TGTGCCAGCATCTGGAGGCAGGGGAGGGGAGAGACCCAGTACTTC. It encodes CASIWRQGRGETQYF.

This clonotype was detected a few times. The chain couples TRBV6-1 to TRBJ1-6; tentative D call: TRBD1 (6 bases). Germline CDR1 MNHNS, CDR2 SASEGT. The V and J ends lost 1 base and 7 bases respectively, with 8 bases between them. This CDR3 has 14 residues. CDR3 in DNA: TGTGCCAGCAGTGAAGAGACAGGCAATTCACCCCTCCACTTT. Encoded protein: CASSEETGNSPLHF.

CDR3 in amino acids: CASSLVSGSLTSYNEQFF. CDR3 sequence (DNA): TGTGCCAGCAGTTTGGTGAGCGGGAGCCTTACATCCTACAATGAGCAGTTCTTC. The V gene is TRBV28, the J gene TRBJ2-1; 8 bases are a match to TRBD2. Losses at the gene ends were 3 bases for V and 1 base for J; bases not matched to a gene: 11. The CDR3 is made up of 18 amino acids. Germline-derived CDR1 and CDR2 are MDHEN and SYDVKM.

V gene TRBV7-9 combines with J gene TRBJ2-1, with 8 positions matching TRBD1. J lost 6 bases, V lost 2 bases, and 6 bases had no gene match. Germline loops: CDR1 SEHNR, CDR2 FQNEAQ (reference sequence). This CDR3 region has 15 residues. The CDR3 sequence: CASSLSSTGANEQFF. In nucleotides, the CDR3 is TGTGCCAGCAGCTTAAGCTCGACAGGGGCCAATGAGCAGTTCTTC.

The rearrangement uses TRBV28 and TRBJ2-5; D gene ambiguous. Germline loops: CDR1 MDHEN, CDR2 SYDVKM. The V end lost 4 bases, the J end lost 5 bases, and 11 bases lay between the germline ends. The CDR3 spans 13 residues. The CDR3 bases are TGTGCCAGCAGTTCATACAAGACGGAGACCCAGTACTTC. Its protein product is CASSSYKTETQYF.